The clone carrying this T cell receptor (beta chain) occurred many times. The method was immunoSEQ multiplex PCR; TCRdb's version includes in-frame clones alone and lacks a portion of them. The repertoire holds around 70,000 clones, with about four fifths as singletons. This entry belongs to a study of blood T cell repertoires in COVID-19. The CDR3 spans 16 residues. CDR1 and CDR2 (germline): SGHRS, YFSETQ. After removal of 8 bases from V and 0 bases from J, the junction contained 13 bases not matched to a gene. This sequence joins TRBV5-1 and TRBJ2-7; 8 bases align to TRBD2. This sequence originates from a human donor in a cohort sampled during active COVID-19. The sequencing input was peripheral blood. CDR3 sequence: CASSREGWDTSYEQYF. The CDR3 DNA is TGCGCCAGTTCTCGGGAGGGCTGGGACACCTCCTACGAGCAGTACTTC.